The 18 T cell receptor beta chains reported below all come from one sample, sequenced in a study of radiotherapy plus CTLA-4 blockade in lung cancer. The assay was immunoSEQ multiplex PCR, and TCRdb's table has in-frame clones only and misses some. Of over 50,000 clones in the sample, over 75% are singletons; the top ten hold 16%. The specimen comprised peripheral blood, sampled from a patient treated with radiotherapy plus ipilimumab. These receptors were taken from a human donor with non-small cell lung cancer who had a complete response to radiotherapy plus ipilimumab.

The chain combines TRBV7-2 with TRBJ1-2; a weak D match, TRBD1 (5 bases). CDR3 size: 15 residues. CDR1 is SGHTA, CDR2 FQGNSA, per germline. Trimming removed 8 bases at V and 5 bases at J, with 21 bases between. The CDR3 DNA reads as TGTGCCAGCGGCCTCGGACACCACGGGAGGTATGGCTACACCTTC. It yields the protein CASGLGHHGRYGYTF.

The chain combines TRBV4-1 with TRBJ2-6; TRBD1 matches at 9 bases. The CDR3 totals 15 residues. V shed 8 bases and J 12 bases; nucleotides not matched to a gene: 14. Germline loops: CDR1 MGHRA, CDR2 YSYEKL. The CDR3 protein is CASSLWGQGVLVLTF. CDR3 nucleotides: TGCGCCAGCTCTCTGTGGGGACAGGGCGTTCTCGTCCTGACTTTC.

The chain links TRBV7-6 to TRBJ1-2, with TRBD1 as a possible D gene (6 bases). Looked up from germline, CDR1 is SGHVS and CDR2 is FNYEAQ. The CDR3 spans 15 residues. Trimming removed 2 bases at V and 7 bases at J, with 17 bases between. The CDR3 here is CASSLRGGEILGYTF. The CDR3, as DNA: TGTGCCAGCAGCTTAAGGGGGGGCGAGATACTTGGCTACACCTTC.

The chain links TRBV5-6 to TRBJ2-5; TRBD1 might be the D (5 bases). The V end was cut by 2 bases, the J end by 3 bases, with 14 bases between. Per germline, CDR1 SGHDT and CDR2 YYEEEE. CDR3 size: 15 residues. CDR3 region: CASSFRGFRKETQYF. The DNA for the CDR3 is TGTGCCAGCAGCTTTAGGGGATTCCGAAAAGAGACCCAGTACTTC.

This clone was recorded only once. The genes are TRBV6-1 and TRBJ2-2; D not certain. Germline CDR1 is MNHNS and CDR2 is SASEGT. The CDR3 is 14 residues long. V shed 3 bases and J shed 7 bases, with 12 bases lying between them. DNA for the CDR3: TGTGCCAGCAGTGACAGGCCCGACGGCGGGGAGCTGTTTTTT. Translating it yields CASSDRPDGGELFF.

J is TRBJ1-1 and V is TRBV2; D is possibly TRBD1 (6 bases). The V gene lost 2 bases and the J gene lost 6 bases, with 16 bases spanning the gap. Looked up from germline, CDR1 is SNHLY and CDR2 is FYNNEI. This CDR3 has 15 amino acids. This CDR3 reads CASSETGGLRAEAFF. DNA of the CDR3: TGTGCCAGCAGTGAAACGGGGGGCCTTAGGGCTGAAGCTTTCTTT.

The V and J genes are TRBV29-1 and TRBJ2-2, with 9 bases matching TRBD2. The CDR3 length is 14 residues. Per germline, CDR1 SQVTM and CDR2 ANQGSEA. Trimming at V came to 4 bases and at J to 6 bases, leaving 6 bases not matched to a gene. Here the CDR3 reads CSVGGRAESGELFF. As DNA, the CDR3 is TGCAGCGTTGGCGGGAGGGCCGAGTCCGGGGAGCTGTTTTTT.

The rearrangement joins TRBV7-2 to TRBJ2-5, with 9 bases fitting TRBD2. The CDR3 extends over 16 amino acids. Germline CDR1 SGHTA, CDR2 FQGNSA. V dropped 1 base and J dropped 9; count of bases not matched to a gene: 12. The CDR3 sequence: CASSLGGTSTGGAQYF. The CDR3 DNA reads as TGTGCCAGCAGCTTAGGGGGGACTAGCACTGGAGGGGCCCAGTACTTC.

CDR3 residues: CASSNSETQYF. The CDR3, as DNA: TGTGCCAGCAGCAATAGCGAGACCCAGTACTTC. The genes are TRBV7-9 and TRBJ2-5; unclear D gene. V was shortened by 5 bases and J by 5 bases, with 6 bases between the two germline ends. The CDR3 totals 11 residues. Germline V gene data show CDR1 as SEHNR and CDR2 as FQNEAQ (reference sequence).

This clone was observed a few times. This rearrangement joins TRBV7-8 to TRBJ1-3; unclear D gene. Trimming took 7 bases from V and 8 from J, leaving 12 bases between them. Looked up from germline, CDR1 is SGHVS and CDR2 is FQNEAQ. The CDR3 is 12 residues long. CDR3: CASTRREDTIYF. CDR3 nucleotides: TGTGCCAGCACTCGAAGGGAGGACACCATATATTTT.

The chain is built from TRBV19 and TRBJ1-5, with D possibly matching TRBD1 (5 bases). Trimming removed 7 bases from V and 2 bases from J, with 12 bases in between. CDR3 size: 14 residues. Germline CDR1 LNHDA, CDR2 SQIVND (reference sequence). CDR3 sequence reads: CASKDSVGNQPQHF. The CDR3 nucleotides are TGTGCCAGTAAAGACAGCGTTGGCAATCAGCCCCAGCATTTT.

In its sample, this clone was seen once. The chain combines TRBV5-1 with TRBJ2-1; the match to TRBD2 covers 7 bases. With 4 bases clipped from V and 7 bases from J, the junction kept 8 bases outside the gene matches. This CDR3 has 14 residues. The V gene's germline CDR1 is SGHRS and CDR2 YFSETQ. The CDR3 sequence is CASSASSGENEQFF. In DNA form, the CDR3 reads TGCGCCAGCAGCGCCTCAAGCGGGGAAAATGAGCAGTTCTTC.

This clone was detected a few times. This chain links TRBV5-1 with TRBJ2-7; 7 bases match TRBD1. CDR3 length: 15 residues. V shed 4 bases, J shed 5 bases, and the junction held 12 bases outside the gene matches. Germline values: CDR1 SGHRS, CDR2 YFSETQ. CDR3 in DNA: TGCGCCAGCAGCCCCGGTGACAGGGTAGTCAACGAGCAGTACGTC. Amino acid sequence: CASSPGDRVVNEQYV.

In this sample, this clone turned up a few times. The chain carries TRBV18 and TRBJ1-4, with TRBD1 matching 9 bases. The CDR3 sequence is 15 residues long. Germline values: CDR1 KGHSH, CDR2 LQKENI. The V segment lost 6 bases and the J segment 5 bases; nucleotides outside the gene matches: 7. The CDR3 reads CASSSSGTGNEKLFF. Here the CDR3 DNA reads TGTGCCAGCTCCTCTTCCGGGACAGGGAATGAAAAACTGTTTTTT.

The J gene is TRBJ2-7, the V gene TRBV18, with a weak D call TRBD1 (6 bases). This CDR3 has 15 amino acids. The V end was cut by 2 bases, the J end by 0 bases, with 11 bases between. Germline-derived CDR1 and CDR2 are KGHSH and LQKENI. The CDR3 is CASSPNLDSSYEQYF. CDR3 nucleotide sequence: TGTGCCAGCTCACCAAACTTGGACAGCTCCTACGAGCAGTACTTC.

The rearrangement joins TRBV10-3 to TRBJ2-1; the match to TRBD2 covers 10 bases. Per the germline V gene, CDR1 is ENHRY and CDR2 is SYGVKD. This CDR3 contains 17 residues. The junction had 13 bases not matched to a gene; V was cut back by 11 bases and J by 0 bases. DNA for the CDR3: TGTGCCCTCGGGGGGAGCGGGGGGGCTCCCTCCTACAATGAGCAGTTCTTC. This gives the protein CALGGSGGAPSYNEQFF.

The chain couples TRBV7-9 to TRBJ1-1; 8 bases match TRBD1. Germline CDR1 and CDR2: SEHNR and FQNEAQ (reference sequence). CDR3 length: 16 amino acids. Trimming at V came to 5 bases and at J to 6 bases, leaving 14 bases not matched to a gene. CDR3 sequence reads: CASSHKQGEYFSEAFF. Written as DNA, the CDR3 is TGTGCCAGCAGCCACAAACAGGGGGAATATTTCTCTGAAGCTTTCTTT.

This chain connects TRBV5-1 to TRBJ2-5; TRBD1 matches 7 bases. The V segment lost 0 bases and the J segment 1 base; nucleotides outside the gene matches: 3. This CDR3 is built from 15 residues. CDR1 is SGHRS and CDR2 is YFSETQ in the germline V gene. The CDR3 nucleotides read TGCGCCAGCAGCTTGGGGGACAGTCTCCAAGAGACCCAGTACTTC. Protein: CASSLGDSLQETQYF.